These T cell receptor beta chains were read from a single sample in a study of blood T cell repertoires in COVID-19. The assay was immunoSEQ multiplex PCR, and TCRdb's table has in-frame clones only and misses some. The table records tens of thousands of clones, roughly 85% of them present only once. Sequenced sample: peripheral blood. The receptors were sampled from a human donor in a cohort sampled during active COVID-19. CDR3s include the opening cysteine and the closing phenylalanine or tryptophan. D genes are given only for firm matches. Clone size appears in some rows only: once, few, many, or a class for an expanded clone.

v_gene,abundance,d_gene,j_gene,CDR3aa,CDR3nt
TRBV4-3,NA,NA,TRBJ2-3,CASSQGGGASGTDTQYF,TGCGCCAGCAGCCAAGGGGGCGGGGCTAGCGGCACAGATACGCAGTATTTT
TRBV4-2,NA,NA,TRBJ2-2,CASSQDQGGGRNTGELFF,TGTGCCAGCAGCCAAGATCAGGGAGGGGGTCGGAACACCGGGGAGCTGTTTTTT
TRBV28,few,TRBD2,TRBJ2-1,CASSFNSGLGSGEQFF,TGTGCCAGCAGTTTTAACTCAGGACTAGGGTCGGGTGAGCAGTTCTTC
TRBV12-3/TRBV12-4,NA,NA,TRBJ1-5,CASTTAGQPQHF,TGTGCCAGCACCACAGCGGGACAGCCCCAGCATTTT
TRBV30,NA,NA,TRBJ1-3,CAWSAVTGNTIYF,TGTGCCTGGAGTGCGGTAACGGGAAACACCATATATTTT
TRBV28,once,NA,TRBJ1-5,CASSPGPARAQHF,TGTGCCAGCAGCCCAGGGCCCGCAAGGGCCCAGCATTTT
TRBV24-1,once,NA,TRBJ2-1,CATGGRGGSSYNEQFF,TGTGCCACCGGAGGGCGAGGAGGAAGCTCCTACAATGAGCAGTTCTTC
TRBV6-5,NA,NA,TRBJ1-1,CASRLNTEAFF,TGTGCCAGCAGACTAAACACTGAAGCTTTCTTT
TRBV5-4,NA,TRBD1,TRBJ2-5,CASSLPGQGSRETQYF,TGTGCCAGCAGCTTGCCCGGACAGGGTAGCCGGGAGACCCAGTACTTC
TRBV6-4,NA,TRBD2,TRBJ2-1,CASTNLAGVGDSSYNEQFF,TGTGCCAGCACTAACTTAGCGGGAGTTGGGGATAGCTCCTACAATGAGCAGTTCTTC
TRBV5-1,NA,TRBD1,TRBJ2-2,CASSLKGTANTGELFF,TGCGCCAGCAGCTTGAAAGGGACAGCGAACACCGGGGAGCTGTTTTTT
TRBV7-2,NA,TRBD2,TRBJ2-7,CASSLVGSGSLEYEQYF,TGTGCCAGCAGCTTAGTGGGTAGCGGGAGCCTCGAATACGAGCAGTACTTC
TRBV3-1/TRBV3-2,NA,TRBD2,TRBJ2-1,CASRPTSGPYNEQFF,TGTGCCAGCAGACCTACTAGCGGCCCGTACAATGAGCAGTTCTTC
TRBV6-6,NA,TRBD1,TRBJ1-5,CATEDRGGSNQPQHF,TGTGCCACGGAAGACAGGGGCGGGAGCAATCAGCCCCAGCATTTT
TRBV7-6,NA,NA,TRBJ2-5,CASSLRWQGVETQYF,TGTGCCAGCAGCTTAAGGTGGCAGGGTGTAGAGACCCAGTACTTC
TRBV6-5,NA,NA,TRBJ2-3,CASTLRQATDTQYF,TGTGCCAGCACCCTTCGCCAGGCAACAGATACGCAGTATTTT
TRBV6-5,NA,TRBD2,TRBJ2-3,CASSLGLAGDTQYF,TGTGCCAGCAGTTTGGGACTAGCGGGAGATACGCAGTATTTT
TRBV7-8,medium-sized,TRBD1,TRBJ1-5,CASTTGDQPQHF,TGTGCCAGCACCACAGGGGATCAGCCCCAGCATTTT
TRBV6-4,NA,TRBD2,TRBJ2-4,CASSDTASGSVQYF,TGTGCCAGCAGTGACACTGCTAGCGGGAGCGTTCAGTACTTC
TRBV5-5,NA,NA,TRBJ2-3,CASSHDLQGLNIWTDTQYF,TGTGCCAGCAGCCATGATCTACAGGGACTAAATATATGGACAGATACGCAGTATTTT
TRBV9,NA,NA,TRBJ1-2,CASSVDTNYGYTF,TGTGCCAGCAGCGTGGACACTAACTATGGCTACACCTTC
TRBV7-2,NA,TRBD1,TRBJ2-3,CASSTRQGEYTQYF,TGTGCCAGCAGCACGCGACAGGGGGAGTATACGCAGTATTTT
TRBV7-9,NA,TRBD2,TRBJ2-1,CASSPSIRTSGRGYNEQFF,TGTGCCAGCAGCCCTTCGATCCGGACTAGCGGGAGGGGGTACAATGAGCAGTTCTTC
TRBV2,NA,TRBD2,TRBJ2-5,CASSGLAGEGETQYF,TGTGCCAGCAGCGGATTAGCGGGAGAGGGAGAGACCCAGTACTTC
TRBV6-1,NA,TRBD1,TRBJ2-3,CASSAGQGLTLISTDTQYF,TGTGCCAGCAGTGCTGGACAGGGGCTTACTCTTATTAGCACAGATACGCAGTATTTT
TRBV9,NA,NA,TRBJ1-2,CASSPRTGNNYGYTF,TGTGCCAGCAGCCCACGGACGGGGAACAACTATGGCTACACCTTC